These T cell receptor beta chains were read from a single sample in a study of shared clonotypes between healthy human individuals. Profiled with immunoSEQ multiplex PCR; TCRdb holds only in-frame clones, not every one. The sample yields 1,100,000 or so clones, around three quarters seen once. Sequencing used memory CD4+ T cells from PBMCs. The receptors here all came from a man aged 18-30 years in good health. Some clones in this sample may be carry-over from other donors' samples. Each CDR3 is given with its conserved first and last residue. D genes are given only for firm matches. Clone size is given for some rows only: seen once, a few or many times, or a class if the clone is expanded.

v_gene	abundance	d_gene	j_gene	len	CDR3aa	CDR3nt
TRBV7-2	-	-	TRBJ2-7	11	CASSLRGEQYF	TGTGCCAGCAGCTTGAGAGGCGAGCAGTACTTC
TRBV4-3	-	TRBD2	TRBJ2-2	14	CASSQEGLAEVLFF	TGCGCCAGCAGCCAAGAAGGACTAGCGGAAGTATTGTTTTTT
TRBV7-9	few	-	TRBJ2-2	14	CASSLRGLTGELFF	TGTGCCAGCAGCTTAAGGGGTCTAACCGGGGAGCTGTTTTTT
TRBV27	once	-	TRBJ1-1	13	CASSLRSTGEAFF	TGTGCCAGCAGTTTACGGTCAACAGGGGAAGCTTTCTTT
TRBV28	-	TRBD1	TRBJ1-5	14	CASSPRQGGQPQHF	TGTGCCAGCAGCCCCAGACAGGGCGGTCAGCCCCAGCATTTT
TRBV28	-	TRBD1	TRBJ1-2	14	CASSFGTGFYGYTF	TGTGCCAGCAGTTTTGGGACAGGATTTTATGGCTACACCTTC
TRBV10-3	-	-	TRBJ1-3	14	CAISEGENGNTIYF	TGTGCCATCAGTGAAGGGGAAAATGGAAACACCATATATTTT
TRBV27	-	-	TRBJ1-5	14	CASSFGQGNQPQHF	TGTGCCAGCAGTTTTGGGCAGGGAAATCAGCCCCAGCATTTT
TRBV4-3	-	-	TRBJ2-3	15	CASSQGTVITDTQYF	TGCGCCAGCAGCCAAGGGACAGTAATCACAGATACGCAGTATTTT
TRBV7-9	-	-	TRBJ2-7	15	CASSYLPRGRGEQYF	TGTGCCAGCAGCTACCTCCCGAGGGGCCGGGGCGAGCAGTACTTC
TRBV29-1	-	-	TRBJ2-1	13	CSVIRVGLNEQFF	TGCAGCGTGATAAGGGTGGGTTTGAATGAGCAGTTCTTC
TRBV5-1	-	-	TRBJ1-5	14	CASSPGTENQPQHF	TGCGCCAGCAGCCCCGGGACTGAGAATCAGCCCCAGCATTTT
TRBV19	-	-	TRBJ1-5	15	CASSIARVSNQPQHF	TGTGCCAGTAGTATAGCCCGGGTTAGCAATCAGCCCCAGCATTTT
TRBV28	-	-	TRBJ1-1	15	CASSPGQGRTTEAFF	TGTGCCAGCAGTCCGGGCCAGGGGCGAACCACTGAAGCTTTCTTT
TRBV6-1	once	-	TRBJ2-3	15	CASSEIEGSTDTQYF	TGTGCCAGCAGTGAAATAGAGGGAAGCACAGATACGCAGTATTTT
TRBV6-1	-	-	TRBJ2-7	11	CASREWDEQYF	TGTGCCAGCAGGGAGTGGGACGAGCAGTACTTC
TRBV4-2	-	TRBD2	TRBJ2-5	16	CASSQDLSREGETQYF	TGTGCCAGCAGCCAAGATTTGTCCCGGGAGGGTGAGACCCAGTACTTC
TRBV29-1	-	-	TRBJ2-3	13	CSVVLKFTDTQYF	TGCAGCGTTGTCTTGAAATTCACAGATACGCAGTATTTT
TRBV5-1	many	TRBD2	TRBJ2-1	16	CASSPTGTSGYNEQFF	TGCGCCAGCAGCCCGACGGGGACTAGCGGGTACAATGAGCAGTTCTTC
TRBV7-3	-	TRBD1	TRBJ2-7	15	CASSPTGTGTYEQYF	TGTGCCAGCAGTCCTACCGGGACAGGGACCTACGAGCAGTACTTC
TRBV5-1	-	TRBD1	TRBJ1-4	15	CASSTGDRGSEKLFF	TGCGCCAGCAGCACCGGGGACAGGGGAAGTGAAAAACTGTTTTTT
TRBV27	-	TRBD1	TRBJ1-4	13	CASSIRTGEKLFF	TGTGCCAGCAGTATCCGGACAGGGGAGAAACTGTTTTTT
TRBV5-1	-	TRBD1	TRBJ1-4	16	CASSFAGGSANEKLFF	TGCGCCAGCAGCTTCGCAGGGGGCTCAGCTAATGAAAAACTGTTTTTT
TRBV5-3	-	-	TRBJ2-7	16	CARSSLFSGESYEQYF	TGTGCCAGAAGCTCCCTGTTTTCGGGAGAGTCTTACGAGCAGTACTTC
TRBV6-1	once	TRBD1	TRBJ2-7	14	CASSRQGQGYEQYF	TGTGCCAGCAGTCGACAGGGCCAGGGGTACGAGCAGTACTTC
TRBV19	-	TRBD1	TRBJ2-3	16	CASSIRGMSSTDTQYF	TGTGCCAGTAGTATCAGGGGGATGTCTAGCACAGATACGCAGTATTTT
TRBV9	many	-	TRBJ2-3	13	CASSVTSTDTQYF	TGTGCCAGCAGCGTAACAAGCACAGATACGCAGTATTTT
TRBV5-1	-	TRBD1	TRBJ2-5	16	CASSLGPQGVGETQYF	TGCGCCAGCAGCTTGGGGCCACAGGGGGTCGGAGAGACCCAGTACTTC
TRBV7-9	-	-	TRBJ1-6	11	CASSSSEALHF	TGTGCCAGCAGCTCTTCAGAAGCCCTCCACTTT
TRBV11-3	-	-	TRBJ2-5	13	CASSPNAEETQYF	TGTGCCAGCAGCCCCAACGCAGAAGAGACCCAGTACTTC
TRBV28	-	-	TRBJ1-3	12	CASVGSGNTIYF	TGTGCCTCAGTTGGATCTGGAAACACCATATATTTT
TRBV5-1	-	-	TRBJ2-5	12	CASSVQQETQYF	TGCGCCAGCAGCGTCCAGCAAGAGACCCAGTACTTC
TRBV7-9	-	TRBD1	TRBJ2-7	18	CASSLDSFRTGVPYEQYF	TGTGCCAGCAGCTTAGACAGCTTTAGGACAGGCGTACCCTACGAGCAGTACTTC
TRBV2	-	TRBD1	TRBJ1-1	14	CASGSGTGNTEAFF	TGTGCCAGCGGGTCCGGGACAGGGAACACTGAAGCTTTCTTT
TRBV18	-	TRBD2	TRBJ2-3	14	CASSPGLAPDTQYF	TGTGCCAGCTCACCGGGACTAGCCCCAGATACGCAGTATTTT
TRBV18	few	TRBD1	TRBJ2-2	17	CASSPYRDRVGTGELFF	TGTGCCAGCTCACCCTACCGAGACAGGGTGGGCACCGGGGAGCTGTTTTTT
TRBV6-6	-	TRBD2	TRBJ2-3	16	CASSPKVASGRGTQYF	TGTGCCAGCAGCCCCAAGGTCGCTAGCGGAAGGGGTACGCAGTATTTT
TRBV5-1	-	-	TRBJ1-1	14	CASSLLAGMTEAFF	TGCGCCAGCAGCTTGCTGGCGGGAATGACTGAAGCTTTCTTT
TRBV6-5	-	TRBD1	TRBJ1-5	15	CASRSDRGWNQPQHF	TGTGCCAGCAGATCGGACAGGGGATGGAATCAGCCCCAGCATTTT
TRBV7-6	-	-	TRBJ1-5	13	CASSLGFGQPQHF	TGTGCCAGCAGCCTAGGGTTTGGCCAGCCCCAGCATTTT
TRBV7-2	once	-	TRBJ1-5	13	CASSPTRNQPQHF	TGTGCCAGCAGCCCAACCCGTAATCAGCCCCAGCATTTT
TRBV2	-	-	TRBJ2-6	17	CASSDARRDTGANVLTF	TGTGCCAGCAGTGACGCCCGTCGGGACACGGGGGCCAACGTCCTGACTTTC
TRBV5-1	many	TRBD2	TRBJ2-1	16	CASSPRLADSYNEQFF	TGCGCCAGCAGCCCCAGACTAGCGGACTCCTACAATGAGCAGTTCTTC
TRBV28	-	-	TRBJ1-3	14	CASSSPGQGNTIYF	TGTGCCAGCAGTTCCCCCGGACAGGGAAACACCATATATTTT
TRBV6-1	-	-	TRBJ2-3	15	CASSPSSALGDTQYF	TGTGCCAGCAGTCCTTCTAGCGCCTTGGGAGATACGCAGTATTTT
TRBV5-1	few	-	TRBJ2-1	13	CASSGATGNEQFF	TGCGCCAGCAGCGGGGCGACGGGCAATGAGCAGTTCTTC
TRBV5-4	-	-	TRBJ1-1	16	CASSAPGQGDGAEAFF	TGTGCCAGCAGCGCACCAGGCCAGGGTGACGGGGCTGAAGCTTTCTTT
TRBV7-6	-	TRBD2	TRBJ2-7	14	CASSLVAGGDEQYF	TGTGCCAGCAGCTTAGTAGCGGGAGGGGACGAGCAGTACTTC
TRBV18	few	TRBD2	TRBJ2-3	14	CASSPSSGTDTQYF	TGTGCCAGCTCACCCTCTAGCGGGACCGATACGCAGTATTTT
TRBV29-1	many	-	TRBJ2-5	15	CSVEDLELSAGTQYF	TGCAGCGTTGAAGATCTTGAACTCTCGGCTGGGACCCAGTACTTC
TRBV6-5	-	-	TRBJ2-5	15	CASSYSTYSGKTQYF	TGTGCCAGCAGTTACTCGACTTATAGCGGAAAGACCCAGTACTTC
TRBV4-1	-	-	TRBJ2-5	15	CASSQVLLAQETQYF	TGCGCCAGCAGCCAAGTGCTGCTAGCGCAAGAGACCCAGTACTTC